The clone carrying this T cell receptor beta chain was seen a handful of times. This sample was included in a study of beta chain features in type 1 diabetes. This CDR3 contains 13 residues. The germline CDR1 and CDR2 sequences are SGHAT and FQNNGV. Trimming removed 6 bases from V and 2 bases from J, with 8 bases in between. cDNA synthesis used the whole RNA isolate, giving expressed TCRB sequences. Profiling relied on immunoSEQ multiplex PCR, and the TCRdb table lists in-frame clones only, not all of them. The table has 350,000 to 450,000 clones, approximately 15% seen once. The J gene is TRBJ1-5, the V gene TRBV11-2; no clear D gene. This TCR was recovered from a woman aged 18-35 years in good health. The sequenced sample consisted of naive CD4+ T cells from blood. CDR3 in DNA: TGTGCCAGCAGTGTCGGGGGCAATCAGCCCCAGCATTTT. Translated: CASSVGGNQPQHF.